The 4 T cell receptor beta chains below come from one sample, sequenced in a study of OX40 agonist ivuxolimab in advanced cancers. Sequencing was performed with immunoSEQ multiplex PCR; in TCRdb, only in-frame clones are kept and a portion is missing. Among tens of thousands of clones, roughly 88% were seen once, and the ten largest hold about 1%. The sample consisted of CD4+ or CD8+ T cells sorted from blood, taken in a trial of the OX40 agonist ivuxolimab. These receptors came from an adult with an advanced solid tumor such as melanoma, head and neck, liver or kidney cancer.

The rearrangement uses TRBV6-1 and TRBJ2-1, with TRBD1 as a possible D gene (6 bases). V was shortened by 4 bases and J by 12 bases, with 16 bases between the two germline ends. The germline CDR1 and CDR2 sequences are MNHNS and SASEGT. CDR3 length: 13 residues. CDR3 sequence: CASSGGQYETQFF. The CDR3 nucleotides read TGTGCCAGCAGTGGTGGACAGTACGAAACGCAGTTCTTC.

The rearrangement links TRBV15 to TRBJ1-5, with TRBD1 matching over 9 bases. Germline loops: CDR1 LNHNV, CDR2 YYDKDF (reference sequence). J lost 5 bases, V lost 3 bases, and 5 bases had no gene match. The CDR3 length is 15 residues. In DNA, the CDR3 is TGTGCCACCAGCAGGGGACAGGGTATCGATCAGCCCCAGCATTTT. It codes for CATSRGQGIDQPQHF.

The genes are TRBV7-9 and TRBJ2-7; 8 bases agree with TRBD1. V gave up 3 bases and J gave up 9 bases; unmatched junction bases: 19. The germline gives CDR1 SEHNR, CDR2 FQNEAQ (reference sequence). This CDR3 spans 17 amino acids. CDR3 amino acids: CASSFLIGQGGLEWQYF. CDR3 in DNA: TGTGCCAGCAGCTTCCTAATAGGACAGGGCGGTTTGGAATGGCAGTACTTC.

This chain uses TRBV10-2 with TRBJ2-7, with 8 bases fitting TRBD2. V lost 6 bases and J lost 0; bases outside the gene matches: 4. CDR1 WSHSY and CDR2 SAAADI come from the germline V gene. This CDR3 is 14 amino acids long. CDR3 sequence reads: CASSPSGSSYEQYF. The CDR3 DNA follows: TGCGCCAGCAGCCCGAGCGGGAGCTCCTACGAGCAGTACTTC.